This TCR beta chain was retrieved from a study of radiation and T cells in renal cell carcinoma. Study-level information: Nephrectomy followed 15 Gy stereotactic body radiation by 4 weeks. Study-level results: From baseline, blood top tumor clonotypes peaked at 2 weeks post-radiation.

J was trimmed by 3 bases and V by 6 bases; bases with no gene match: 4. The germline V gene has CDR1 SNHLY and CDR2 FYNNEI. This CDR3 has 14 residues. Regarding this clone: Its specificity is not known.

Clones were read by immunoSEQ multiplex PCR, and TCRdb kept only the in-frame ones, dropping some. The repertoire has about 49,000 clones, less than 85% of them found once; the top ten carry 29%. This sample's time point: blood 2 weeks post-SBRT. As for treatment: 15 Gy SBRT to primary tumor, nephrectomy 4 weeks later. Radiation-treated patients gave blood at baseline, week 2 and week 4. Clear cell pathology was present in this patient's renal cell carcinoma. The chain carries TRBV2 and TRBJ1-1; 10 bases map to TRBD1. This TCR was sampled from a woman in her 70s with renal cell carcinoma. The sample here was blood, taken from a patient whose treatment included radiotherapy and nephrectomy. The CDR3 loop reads CASRGQGTYTEAFF. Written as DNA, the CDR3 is TGTGCCAGCAGGGGACAGGGGACATACACTGAAGCTTTCTTT.